The rows below give T cell receptor beta chains drawn from one sample of a study of T-cell memory formation after mild COVID-19. TCRdb called the 5' RACE reads again in MiXCR, with one record for every CDR3 protein. The sample lists hundreds of thousands of distinct CDR3 sequences, roughly 21% occurring once. Sequencing input: PBMCs or a T cell subset sorted from them (not recorded which). The receptors originated from an adult woman who had mild COVID-19 (a few samples of this study predate the infection). Cell type and time point are not known. The CDR3 runs from the conserved cysteine through the conserved F or W. Each record gives: CDR3 protein, CDR3 DNA, D gene, CDR3 length, V gene, J gene, clone size. The D gene is left open where the match is weak. Only some rows state a clone size, as once, few, many or a class for expanded clones.

CDR3: CAWRLGYEQYF; DNA: TGTGCCTGGAGGCTAGGGTACGAGCAGTACTTC; D: .; length: 11; V: TRBV30; J: TRBJ2-7; size: .
CDR3: CASSLGSGSWGEQFF; DNA: TGTGCCAGCAGCTTGGGCAGCGGGAGTTGGGGTGAGCAGTTCTTC; D: TRBD2; length: 15; V: TRBV7-8; J: TRBJ2-1; size: .
CDR3: CASSPFGGDGYTF; DNA: TGTGCCAGCAGCCCATTCGGGGGAGACGGCTACACCTTC; D: .; length: 13; V: TRBV11-2; J: TRBJ1-2; size: .
CDR3: CASSPWRDTQYF; DNA: TGTGCCAGCAGCCCCTGGAGAGATACGCAGTATTTT; D: .; length: 12; V: TRBV12-3/TRBV12-4; J: TRBJ2-3; size: few
CDR3: CATSDLRGGRGDTGELFF; DNA: TGTGCCACCAGTGATTTGCGTGGCGGGAGAGGTGACACCGGGGAGCTGTTTTTT; D: TRBD2; length: 18; V: TRBV24-1; J: TRBJ2-2; size: few
CDR3: CASSQGFGQGREPFF; DNA: TGTGCCAGCAGCCAAGGCTTTGGGCAGGGAAGGGAACCTTTCTTT; D: .; length: 15; V: TRBV3-1; J: TRBJ1-1; size: .
CDR3: CASSPRGAGSTGELFF; DNA: TGTGCCAGCAGCCCCCGCGGGGCGGGAAGTACCGGGGAGCTGTTTTTT; D: .; length: 16; V: TRBV9; J: TRBJ2-2; size: few
CDR3: CASSSRLGGGTDTQYF; DNA: TGTGCCAGCAGCTCCAGACTCGGGGGGGGCACAGATACGCAGTATTTT; D: TRBD2; length: 16; V: TRBV11-2; J: TRBJ2-3; size: .
CDR3: CASSLTSGSHNEQFF; DNA: TGTGCCAGCAGTCTGACTAGCGGGAGCCACAATGAGCAGTTCTTC; D: TRBD2; length: 15; V: TRBV6-2/TRBV6-3; J: TRBJ2-1; size: .
CDR3: CASSLKPGPGYEQYF; DNA: TGTGCCAGCAGCTTAAAGCCAGGCCCCGGCTACGAGCAGTACTTC; D: .; length: 15; V: TRBV7-6; J: TRBJ2-7; size: .
CDR3: CACSTGRIQPQHF; DNA: TGTGCCTGTTCGACAGGGAGGATTCAGCCCCAGCATTTT; D: TRBD1; length: 13; V: TRBV30; J: TRBJ1-5; size: few
CDR3: CAWSEPTASGEKLFF; DNA: TGTGCCTGGAGTGAACCCACGGCCTCTGGGGAAAAACTGTTTTTT; D: .; length: 15; V: TRBV30; J: TRBJ1-4; size: few
CDR3: CASSYLTGQFHEQYF; DNA: TGTGCCAGCAGTTACCTGACAGGGCAGTTCCACGAGCAGTACTTC; D: TRBD1; length: 15; V: TRBV6-6; J: TRBJ2-7; size: .
CDR3: CASSQLAGGSGEQFF; DNA: TGTGCCAGCAGCCAGCTAGCGGGAGGGTCGGGGGAGCAGTTCTTC; D: TRBD2; length: 15; V: TRBV7-2; J: TRBJ2-1; size: .
CDR3: CASSVRRDYNEQFF; DNA: TGTGCCAGCAGCGTCAGACGTGACTACAATGAGCAGTTCTTC; D: .; length: 14; V: TRBV12-3/TRBV12-4; J: TRBJ2-1; size: .
CDR3: CASSLALRQGAGEQYF; DNA: TGTGCCAGCAGTTTAGCCCTTCGTCAGGGGGCAGGAGAGCAGTACTTC; D: TRBD1; length: 16; V: TRBV12-3/TRBV12-4; J: TRBJ2-7; size: .
CDR3: CASSVGGAGGQETQYF; DNA: TGTGCCAGCAGCGTAGGAGGGGCGGGGGGCCAAGAGACCCAGTACTTC; D: TRBD2; length: 16; V: TRBV9; J: TRBJ2-5; size: .
CDR3: CASSYSWGEGMNTEAFF; DNA: TGTGCCAGCAGTTACTCGTGGGGGGAGGGCATGAACACTGAAGCTTTCTTT; D: .; length: 17; V: TRBV6-6; J: TRBJ1-1; size: .
CDR3: CASSLDRPGSQGYTF; DNA: TGCGCCAGCAGCTTGGATCGGCCGGGCAGTCAAGGCTACACCTTC; D: .; length: 15; V: TRBV5-1; J: TRBJ1-2; size: .
CDR3: CASSPRTVPGELFF; DNA: TGTGCCAGCAGCCCAAGAACAGTTCCCGGGGAGCTGTTTTTT; D: .; length: 14; V: TRBV7-6; J: TRBJ2-2; size: .
CDR3: CASSPRGGFTDTQYF; DNA: TGTGCCAGCAGTCCCAGGGGGGGGTTCACAGATACGCAGTATTTT; D: .; length: 15; V: TRBV7-9; J: TRBJ2-3; size: many
CDR3: CASSQGTGSYNEQFF; DNA: TGTGCCAGCAGCCAAGGGACAGGGTCCTACAATGAGCAGTTCTTC; D: TRBD1; length: 15; V: TRBV3-1; J: TRBJ2-1; size: many
CDR3: CASSLATGANTGELFF; DNA: TGCGCCAGCAGCTTGGCCACGGGAGCGAACACCGGGGAGCTGTTTTTT; D: .; length: 16; V: TRBV5-1; J: TRBJ2-2; size: .
CDR3: CASSSLAGASGGELFF; DNA: TGTGCCAGCAGCAGCCTCGCGGGAGCCTCCGGTGGGGAGCTGTTTTTT; D: TRBD2; length: 16; V: TRBV5-5; J: TRBJ2-2; size: few
CDR3: CSARRLAGGDEQYF; DNA: TGCAGCGCGAGGAGGCTAGCCGGAGGGGACGAGCAGTACTTC; D: .; length: 14; V: TRBV29-1; J: TRBJ2-7; size: .
CDR3: CASGKSGRDEQYF; DNA: TGTGCCAGCGGAAAGAGCGGGAGGGACGAGCAGTACTTC; D: TRBD2; length: 13; V: TRBV7-9; J: TRBJ2-7; size: .
CDR3: CASSSRTGGLNTEAFF; DNA: TGCGCCAGCAGTTCTAGGACAGGGGGCTTGAACACTGAAGCTTTCTTT; D: TRBD1; length: 16; V: TRBV5-1; J: TRBJ1-1; size: .
CDR3: CASSSRRQASGNTIYF; DNA: TGTGCCAGCAGCTCCCGAAGACAGGCCTCTGGAAACACCATATATTTT; D: .; length: 16; V: TRBV7-9; J: TRBJ1-3; size: .
CDR3: CSALGGENYGYTF; DNA: TGCAGCGCCCTAGGGGGAGAGAACTATGGCTACACCTTC; D: .; length: 13; V: TRBV29-1; J: TRBJ1-2; size: .
CDR3: CAWSVWAGGSTDTQYF; DNA: TGTGCCTGGAGTGTGTGGGCGGGGGGCAGCACAGATACGCAGTATTTT; D: TRBD2; length: 16; V: TRBV30; J: TRBJ2-3; size: .
CDR3: CASSSPGLAGRTDTQYF; DNA: TGTGCCAGCAGTTCCCCAGGACTAGCGGGAAGGACAGATACGCAGTATTTT; D: TRBD2; length: 17; V: TRBV6-5; J: TRBJ2-3; size: many
CDR3: CASSQGRAGSSYNEQFF; DNA: TGTGCCAGCAGCCAAGGGCGAGCCGGAAGCTCCTACAATGAGCAGTTCTTC; D: .; length: 17; V: TRBV3-1; J: TRBJ2-1; size: .
CDR3: CASSPRPADRVVRNEQFF; DNA: TGTGCCAGCAGCCCTCGACCCGCGGACAGGGTGGTACGAAATGAGCAGTTCTTC; D: TRBD1; length: 18; V: TRBV9; J: TRBJ2-1; size: .
CDR3: CASRQAAGNTIYF; DNA: TGTGCCAGCAGGCAGGCGGCTGGAAACACCATATATTTT; D: .; length: 13; V: TRBV27; J: TRBJ1-3; size: .
CDR3: CASSPRDDGGGYTF; DNA: TGTGCCAGCTCACCACGGGACGACGGGGGAGGCTACACCTTC; D: .; length: 14; V: TRBV18; J: TRBJ1-2; size: few
CDR3: CASSEKGGGANYGYTF; DNA: TGTGCCAGCAGTGAAAAAGGTGGCGGAGCTAACTATGGCTACACCTTC; D: .; length: 16; V: TRBV6-1; J: TRBJ1-2; size: .
CDR3: CASSTIYPGQVNTEAFF; DNA: TGCGCCAGCAGCACAATTTACCCGGGACAGGTAAACACTGAAGCTTTCTTT; D: TRBD1; length: 17; V: TRBV5-1; J: TRBJ1-1; size: few
CDR3: CASSQLGSHEQFF; DNA: TGTGCCAGCAGCCAACTAGGGTCTCATGAGCAGTTCTTC; D: .; length: 13; V: TRBV6-5; J: TRBJ2-1; size: .
CDR3: CASIRGVKGKLFF; DNA: TGTGCCAGCATCAGAGGGGTGAAGGGAAAACTGTTTTTT; D: .; length: 13; V: TRBV2; J: TRBJ1-4; size: few
CDR3: CASSSILTGGNEQYF; DNA: TGTGCCAGCAGTTCCATCCTGACAGGGGGCAATGAGCAGTACTTC; D: TRBD1; length: 15; V: TRBV12-3/TRBV12-4; J: TRBJ2-7; size: .
CDR3: CASSPEGLKGEKLFF; DNA: TGTGCCAGCAGCCCCGAGGGGCTTAAGGGTGAAAAACTGTTTTTT; D: .; length: 15; V: TRBV7-2; J: TRBJ1-4; size: .
CDR3: CASSLVLGARGTDTQYF; DNA: TGTGCCAGCAGCTTAGTCTTGGGGGCGCGAGGCACAGATACGCAGTATTTT; D: .; length: 17; V: TRBV11-2; J: TRBJ2-3; size: .
CDR3: CASSGQGASGELFF; DNA: TGTGCCAGCTCGGGGCAGGGGGCTTCCGGGGAGCTGTTTTTT; D: TRBD1; length: 14; V: TRBV6-5; J: TRBJ2-2; size: .
CDR3: CASSVKWEAFF; DNA: TGCGCCAGCAGTGTTAAATGGGAAGCTTTCTTT; D: .; length: 11; V: TRBV10-2; J: TRBJ1-1; size: many
CDR3: CASSYLGAETQYF; DNA: TGTGCCAGCAGTTACTTGGGGGCGGAGACCCAGTACTTC; D: .; length: 13; V: TRBV6-5; J: TRBJ2-5; size: few
CDR3: CASSLRQGAEGEQFF; DNA: TGCGCCAGCAGCTTGAGACAGGGGGCTGAGGGTGAGCAGTTCTTC; D: TRBD1; length: 15; V: TRBV5-1; J: TRBJ2-1; size: .
CDR3: CASSFQGASGELFF; DNA: TGTGCCAGCAGCTTCCAGGGGGCGAGCGGGGAGCTGTTTTTT; D: TRBD1; length: 14; V: TRBV5-5; J: TRBJ2-2; size: .
CDR3: CASRRDRHAGELFF; DNA: TGTGCCAGCAGACGAGACCGACACGCCGGGGAGCTGTTTTTT; D: .; length: 14; V: TRBV12-3/TRBV12-4; J: TRBJ2-2; size: .
CDR3: CASSPTRLAGATYNEQFF; DNA: TGTGCCAGCAGCCCAACGCGACTAGCGGGGGCTACCTACAATGAGCAGTTCTTC; D: TRBD2; length: 18; V: TRBV11-2; J: TRBJ2-1; size: .
CDR3: CASSKSLAETNEQFF; DNA: TGTGCCAGCAGCAAAAGCCTAGCGGAGACCAATGAGCAGTTCTTC; D: .; length: 15; V: TRBV21-1; J: TRBJ2-1; size: few
CDR3: CAWSGGQGSYNEQFF; DNA: TGTGCCTGGAGTGGAGGACAGGGGTCGTACAATGAGCAGTTCTTC; D: TRBD1; length: 15; V: TRBV30; J: TRBJ2-1; size: few
CDR3: CAWRPPGTSAGELFF; DNA: TGTGCCTGGAGACCGCCCGGGACTAGCGCCGGGGAGCTGTTTTTT; D: TRBD2; length: 15; V: TRBV30; J: TRBJ2-2; size: .
CDR3: CASRTGLLYGYTF; DNA: TGTGCCAGCAGGACCGGGCTTCTCTATGGCTACACCTTC; D: .; length: 13; V: TRBV2; J: TRBJ1-2; size: .
CDR3: CASSSLGARTGSYEQYF; DNA: TGTGCCAGCAGTTCCCTAGGGGCCAGGACAGGCTCCTACGAGCAGTACTTC; D: TRBD1; length: 17; V: TRBV27; J: TRBJ2-7; size: .